This T cell receptor beta chain was retrieved from a study of OX40 agonist ivuxolimab in advanced cancers. Across the study: Dose-escalation patients had hepatocellular carcinoma, melanoma, renal cell or head and neck cancer. Three patients showed partial responses: one hepatocellular carcinoma and two cutaneous melanoma cases.

Remarks on this clone: Its antigen remains unknown.

Patients had blood sampled at baseline and again on cycle 4 day 1 and cycle 7 day 1. Study findings and constraints: CD4+ and CD8+ blood T cells expanded clonally by week 6 at 0.1 to 3.0 mg/kg.

Looked up from germline, CDR1 is MNHEY and CDR2 is SMNVEV (reference sequence). The CDR3 totals 15 residues. Trimming shortened V by 1 base and J by 3 bases, and 11 bases separated the two germline ends. Libraries were prepared by immunoSEQ multiplex PCR; TCRdb keeps only in-frame clonotypes and omits some of them. The sample carries under 65,000 clones, 80% to 90% recorded once. The sample in question was CD4+ or CD8+ T cells sorted from blood, obtained in a trial of the OX40 agonist ivuxolimab. This TCR was sampled from an adult with an advanced solid tumor such as melanoma, head and neck, liver or kidney cancer. This chain joins TRBV27 and TRBJ2-3, with D possibly matching TRBD2 (6 bases). CDR3 DNA sequence: TGTGCCAGCAGTTTATACTCGGGAGCGACAGATACGCAGTATTTT. Translating it yields CASSLYSGATDTQYF.